This T cell receptor (beta chain) emerged from a study of naive and memory T cell subsets (dated by TCRdb to the late 2010s). Study-level background: An open-source, UMI-based TCR alpha and beta sequencing pipeline was applied to sorted naive and memory peripheral blood T cell subsets. The functional CMV T cell responses agreed completely with IgG serology results. RNA was DNase-treated and reverse transcribed with TCR constant-region primers, mostly using SuperScript III.

Separate amplification of TCR alpha and beta chain libraries was performed from the second PCR step onward. The CMV status of each donor was determined by measuring IFNgamma production from CD4+ T cells after fresh PBMCs had been stimulated overnight with CMV viral lysate. Miltenyi beads were used first to positively select CD4 T cells, and CD8 T cells were then positively selected from the CD4-negative fraction. Cells stained for CD3, CD4, CD8, CD45RA, CD27 and a live/dead dye were sorted on a BD Aria II into four subsets by CD45RA and CD27. Blood came from a few healthy volunteers, each fractionated into CD4 and CD8 T cells and then into four differentiation subsets. Approximately 130 ml of peripheral blood was drawn per donor, and PBMC were isolated by Ficoll-Paque PLUS density-gradient centrifugation. The sorted cells were lysed in RLT buffer, after which RNA was extracted using a Qiagen RNeasy kit and kept at -80 degrees C.

The CDR3 contains 15 residues, cysteine and phenylalanine counted. CDR3 DNA is the only sequence kept; it has 45 bases, read in frame from the first base. V loses 2 bases, J loses 0 bases, and the germline ends lie 10 bases apart. Taken from the germline V gene, the CDR1 and CDR2 loops are MNHEY and SVGEGT. Libraries were constructed by UMI-ligation and nested PCR. An equimolar mix of two oligonucleotides covering both TRBC1 and TRBC2 was used as the beta constant-region primer. Four rounds of PCR, combining the SP2 primer with nested alpha and beta constant-region primers, were used to amplify the ligated cDNA. A single-stranded oligonucleotide carrying the SP2 primer and a 12-nucleotide UMI was ligated to the 3' end of the cDNA by T4 RNA ligase 1. Incubation of the ligation reaction was carried out at 16 degrees C for roughly 19-25 hours. PCR2 was typically performed as a SYBR Green qPCR and was stopped at a predetermined threshold so that over-amplification was prevented. Agencourt AMPure XP magnetic beads were used for all purifications after the first. Library quantification was done by Qubit, followed by a TapeStation check on which the main peak was expected at around 650 bp. The pooled libraries were sequenced on an Illumina MiSeq using v2 2x251 paired-end kits, which usually yielded roughly 0.95-2.2 million reads per sample. Each sample's library went into the pool at 4 nM, and 5-7% PhiX was added to help with cluster recognition. The original pipeline was this. Using tag matching that tolerated one base-pair mismatch, Decombinator assigned V and J genes to FASTQ reads that had been processed by Demultiplexor. Collapsinator relied on UMIs to fix sequencing errors as well as frequency errors caused by PCR heterogeneity. TCRs were translated and CDR3s were extracted from the conserved cysteine to the FGXG phenylalanine by CDR3Translator, with non-productive sequences being flagged. Gini, Shannon entropy and inverse Simpson indices were calculated on repertoires subsampled to equal numbers of UMI-defined TCRs. Within the linear range, a power law was fitted by maximum likelihood to the distributions of clonotype abundance. When run on a single naive CD8 sample, MIGEC and the pipeline yielded similar UMI counts, similar unique TCR numbers and similar clonal distributions. One analysis removed from the naive repertoire any naive TCRs that were also found in any memory subset from the same donor. A set of under 8,500 CMV-associated CDR3 sequences, compiled from VDJdb and a published dataset, was used to search the repertoires. In-frame beta chains were kept once TCRdb had trimmed the public reads at Q25 with fastp and called clones with MiXCR. Each record represents a unique CDR3 protein, reported with the most common genes and DNA among its rows. These V and J calls derive from TCRdb rather than the authors' analysis. In all, the sample holds around 83,000 distinct CDR3 sequences, and about 11% of those were seen once. The ten largest clones take up more than 0.11% of the sample.

The research as a whole found: The repertoire findings for the naive and memory subsets could not be validated against a ground truth because none was available. Once error correction was done, more than 90% of naive TCR sequences showed up just once, which made the naive abundance distributions much steeper than those of the memory subsets. Single alpha or beta chain sequences, rather than paired alpha/beta receptors, were used to define clonotypes. RNA-based TCR counts may be influenced by expression changes linked to T cell activation and differentiation. In both CD4 and CD8 cells, a rise in Gini index and a fall in Shannon and inverse Simpson diversity were observed from naive through CM, EM and EMRA. TCR abundance followed a power law whose exponent differed between naive and memory subsets but was consistent across the three individuals. A few larger clonotypes were present in naive repertoires, particularly the CD8 repertoires, and these clonotypes were possibly memory cells re-expressing CD45RA.

This clonotype was counted a few times. The antigen it recognizes is unknown. There are no base qualities to consult, and no much larger clone falls within one base. Material for sequencing was naive CD4+ T cells from blood. The cell subset or site label, read with the paper, signifies: naive T cells, CD45RA high CD27+. The rearrangement joined TRBV6-2 or TRBV6-3 to TRBJ1-1; a tentative D match to TRBD1 spans 6 bases. This TCR came from a human donor in good health. The CDR3: CASSYQGLVNTEAFF. The DNA reads as follows: TGTGCCAGCAGTTACCAGGGGCTAGTGAACACTGAAGCTTTCTTT.